What follows is one T cell receptor (beta chain) and its context. Its recognized antigen is unknown. No base quality values were provided; no much bigger clone lies one nucleotide off. The record originates from a study of brain T cells in children with intractable seizures (dated by TCRdb to about 2021). The study in broad terms: Resected brain tissue from over 50 pediatric epilepsy surgery cases was initially screened for immune gene transcripts with a NanoString immunology panel. About 70% of the 12 selected surgery cases also had pre-surgery blood sequenced, which left four cases with brain tissue only. The paper as a whole reports these results and caveats: Viral specificity was inferred solely from CDR3 sequence similarity, and the HCMV serostatus of the patients was not known. Because sequencing depth was different between pre-surgery and post-surgery blood, clones absent from the pre-surgery sample may reflect undersampling.

TCR beta chain sequences were generated from genomic DNA using the immunoSEQ assay. Under the source paper's analysis protocol: CDR3 sequences that did not begin with the conserved framework cysteine at position 104 were removed by hand. To get clonality, the normalized Shannon's Diversity Index was subtracted from one, giving values from 0 (maximal diversity) to 1 (oligoclonal). Chi-squared comparison-of-proportions tests were used to check whether the frequency of the same CDR3 differed between samples, for example brain versus blood. Public clonotypes were identified by searching immuneACCESS, and similarity to known antiviral clonotypes was assessed with the VDJdb browser. TCRdb's version of the immuneACCESS table is confined to in-frame rearrangements and falls short of the full clone set. An unresolved V gene accounts for under half of the shortfall where checked; the remainder is of unknown origin. The DNA was the basis for D and trimming; V, J and clone size are from that table. For this sample the table gives 60,000 to 85,000 clones, of which around 93% were detected only once. Roughly 1.5% of the sample rests with the top ten.

V lost 2 bases and J lost 2 bases; the stretch between them is 10 bases long. The germline V gene (reference sequence) gives CDR1 as SEHNR and CDR2 as FQNEAQ. From its cysteine to its phenylalanine, the CDR3 spans 14 amino acids. CDR3 DNA is the only sequence kept; it has 42 bases, read in frame from the first base. The time point label for this specimen denotes: resected brain tissue, or blood drawn just prior to surgery. Surgery cases with the highest brain T cell transcript signatures were selected for TCR beta chain sequencing of brain tissue and, where available, blood. Before surgery, the patients had been given at least one anti-epileptic drug. The TCR-sequenced patients were children whose drug-resistant epilepsy was caused by tuberous sclerosis complex, focal cortical dysplasia, Rasmussen encephalitis or hemimegalencephaly. Bulk genomic DNA was isolated from unsorted brain tissue and whole blood using the Monarch genomic DNA purification kit.

Material: peripheral blood, obtained at surgery. This clonotype was sampled from a boy younger than two with tuberous sclerosis and intractable seizures. This receptor chain uses TRBV7-9 and TRBJ2-7; too little of a D gene remains to name it. The CDR3 has the sequence CASSLSSRPYEQYF. Read as DNA, the sequence is TGTGCCAGCAGCTTATCCAGCAGACCCTACGAGCAGTACTTC.